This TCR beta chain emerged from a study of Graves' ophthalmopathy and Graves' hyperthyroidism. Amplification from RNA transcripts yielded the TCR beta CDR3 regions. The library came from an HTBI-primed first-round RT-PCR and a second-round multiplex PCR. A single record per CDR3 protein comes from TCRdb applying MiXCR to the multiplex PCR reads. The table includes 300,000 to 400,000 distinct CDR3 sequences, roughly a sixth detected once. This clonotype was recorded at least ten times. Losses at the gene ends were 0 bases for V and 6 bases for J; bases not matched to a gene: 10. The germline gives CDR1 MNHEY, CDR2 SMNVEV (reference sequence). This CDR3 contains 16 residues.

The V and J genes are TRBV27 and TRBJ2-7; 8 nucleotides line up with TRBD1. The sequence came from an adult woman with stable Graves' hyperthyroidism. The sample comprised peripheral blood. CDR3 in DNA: TGTGCCAGCAGTTTATCAACTCCCGGGACAGGTGGCGAGCAGTACTTC. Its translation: CASSLSTPGTGGEQYF.